This T cell receptor beta chain emerged from a study of vaccination effects on CD4 cells after COVID-19. V lost 3 bases to trimming and J lost 3 bases; unmatched junction nucleotides: 15. Per the germline V gene, CDR1 is GTSNPN and CDR2 is SVGIG (reference sequence). This CDR3 spans 19 amino acids. Expansion with viral peptide pools was applied to antigen-specific CD4+ T cells by the ViraFEST assay prior to sequencing. The culture ran for roughly ten days, and then CD4+ T cells were isolated. Absence of prior SARS-CoV-2 infection characterized the vaccine recipients, who showed negative nucleocapsid antibodies. Assay: immunoSEQ multiplex PCR; the TCRdb copy retains only in-frame clones and omits some. The sample shows roughly 53,000 clones, about four fifths of them seen only once. Concerning this clone itself: The target antigen is unknown.

The V and J genes are TRBV30 and TRBJ1-3; the match to TRBD1 covers 12 bases. Sample: CD4+ T cells from PBMCs cultured with HCoV-OC43 spike peptides, taken before COVID-19 vaccination. Subset here: HCoV-OC43 spike overlapping peptide pool stimulation. The TCR was taken from a human donor who received a COVID-19 vaccine. The CDR3 sequence: CAWRPPGTGGPRGGNTIYF. The CDR3 coding sequence is TGTGCCTGGAGGCCGCCTGGGACAGGGGGCCCAAGGGGTGGAAACACCATATATTTT.